This note documents a single TCR beta chain sequence. Its target is not known. The data belong to a study of naive and memory T cell subsets. Cells stained for CD3, CD4, CD8, CD45RA and CD27 were sorted into four subsets. Trimming left V 5 bases short and J 9 bases short, with 8 bases between. Germline V gives CDR1 SEHNR, CDR2 FQNEAQ (reference sequence). This CDR3 contains 11 residues. The beta constant-region primer was an equimolar mix of two oligonucleotides covering TRBC1 and TRBC2. Four rounds of PCR amplified the ligated cDNA using nested alpha and beta constant-region primers plus SP2. TCRdb analysed the UMI-ligation and nested PCR reads with MiXCR anew, one entry per CDR3 protein. Of about 150,000 distinct CDR3 sequences in the sample, over 20% were seen once. Study observations and caveats: Possibly reflecting memory cells re-expressing CD45RA, a few larger clonotypes occurred in naive repertoires, especially CD8.

The source is a human donor in good health. Sequencing was carried out using naive CD4+ T cells from blood. The V gene is TRBV7-9, the J gene TRBJ2-1; D uncertain. The CDR3 coding sequence is TGTGCCAGCAGCAAAATGGGTGAGCAGTTCTTC. Its protein is CASSKMGEQFF.